The present T cell receptor beta chain was sequenced within a study of shared clonotypes between healthy human individuals. Replicate PCRs from sorted subsets contained roughly 200 ng DNA, which is 30,000 to 35,000 T cell genomes. Using immunoSEQ multiplex PCR, the repertoire was profiled, and TCRdb retains in-frame clones only, with some absent. This sample has roughly 2.6 million clones, with more than 90% found just once. Trimming took 3 bases from V and 1 from J, leaving 11 bases between them. The CDR3 is 14 residues long. Germline values: CDR1 SGHRS, CDR2 YFSETQ. The rearrangement uses TRBV5-1 and TRBJ2-7; TRBD1 is a possible D gene (6 bases). This clonotype was sampled from a man aged 18 to 29 in good health. Sequencing used naive CD4+ T cells sorted from blood. Noted subset: CD45RA+ positively selected. CDR3 sequence: CASSSGQRSYEQYF. CDR3 nucleotides: TGCGCCAGCAGCTCTGGACAGAGATCCTACGAGCAGTACTTC.